This T cell receptor beta chain was recovered during a study of T cell responses to AZD1222 COVID-19 vaccine. The table came from immunoSEQ multiplex PCR; TCRdb's copy has only in-frame clones and leaves some out. The data show about 170,000 clones, approximately 93% seen once. With respect to this clone: Its antigen is still unknown.

Per germline, CDR1 MNHNS and CDR2 SASEGT. With 3 bases clipped from V and 2 bases from J, the junction kept 14 bases outside the gene matches. The CDR3 contains 18 residues. General study results and limits: Compared with day 0, the breadth and depth of the Spike-specific TCR repertoire rose significantly after two doses of AZD1222. White British donors predominated, females outnumbered males, and clonal diversity was possibly underestimated.

The material was peripheral blood, obtained on day 0 of AZD1222 vaccination. The sequence was collected from an adult in good health. The rearrangement uses TRBV6-1 and TRBJ1-2, with TRBD1 matching over 8 bases. The chain's CDR3 is CASSEDTLPQGVNYGYTF. CDR3 bases: TGTGCCAGCAGTGAGGACACACTACCACAGGGGGTAAACTATGGCTACACCTTC.